The present T cell receptor (beta chain) was sequenced within a study of T cells expressing NK-cell markers. Findings of the study overall: The leading position in the CD3+CD56-NKG2C+ fraction of a few donors also went to these clonotypes.

CDR3 length: 17 amino acids. CDR1 is KGHSH, CDR2 LQKENI, per germline. Remarks on this clonotype: Its specificity is unknown.

TCRdb reprocessed the 5' RACE reads and stores each CDR3 protein as one record, lacking DNA. Here the sample table reports about 260,000 distinct CDR3 sequences. The TCR sequence derives from a man younger than 35 in good health. The J gene is TRBJ1-2, the V gene TRBV18. The sample taken for sequencing was blood T cells: a sorted CD56 or NKG2C T cell subset, CD4+ or CD8+ T cells, or bulk PBMC T cells (not recorded which). CDR3 in amino acids: CASSPTLAISDNYGYTF.